This T cell receptor (beta chain) was sequenced during a study of blood T cell repertoires in COVID-19. Looking at the study overall: Sources were T cells, B-cell-depleted T cells, or PBMCs; the material itself was cDNA or gDNA.

In the original analysis: The authors estimated nucleated cell counts from reference gene primer amplification. Generated by immunoSEQ multiplex PCR, the TCRdb table keeps only in-frame clones and is missing some. V and J calls and clone size are as listed in that table; D and trimming were resolved from the DNA. This sample has roughly 500,000 clones, with 85% to 90% found just once. After removal of 6 bases from V and 1 base from J, the junction contained 8 bases not matched to a gene. Germline V gives CDR1 MNHEY, CDR2 SMNVEV (reference sequence). The CDR3 spans 16 residues. Sequencing used peripheral blood. The chain uses TRBV27 and TRBJ2-7; 11 nucleotides line up with TRBD2. The sequence was obtained from a man younger than 30 with COVID-19, enrolled during active disease. CDR3 residues: CASSPNLAGGSYEQYF. For the CDR3, the DNA is TGTGCCAGCAGCCCAAACCTAGCGGGGGGTTCCTACGAGCAGTACTTC.